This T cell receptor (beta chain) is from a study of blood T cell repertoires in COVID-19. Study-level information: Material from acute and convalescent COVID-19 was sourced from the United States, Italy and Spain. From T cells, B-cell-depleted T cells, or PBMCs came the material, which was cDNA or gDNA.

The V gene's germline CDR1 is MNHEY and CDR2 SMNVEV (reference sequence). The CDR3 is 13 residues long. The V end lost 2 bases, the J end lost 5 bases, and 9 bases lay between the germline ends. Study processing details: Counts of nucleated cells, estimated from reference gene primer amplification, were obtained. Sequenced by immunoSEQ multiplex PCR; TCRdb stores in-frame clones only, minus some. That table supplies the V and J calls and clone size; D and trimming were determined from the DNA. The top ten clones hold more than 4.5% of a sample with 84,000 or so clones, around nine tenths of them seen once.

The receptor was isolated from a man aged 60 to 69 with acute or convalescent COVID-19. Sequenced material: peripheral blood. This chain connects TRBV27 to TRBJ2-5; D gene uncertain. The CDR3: CASSLGRFETQYF. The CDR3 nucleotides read TGTGCCAGCAGTTTAGGTAGATTTGAGACCCAGTACTTC.